These 15 T cell receptor beta chains were sequenced from one sample in a study of T cells in women clearing cervical HPV infection. The protocol was immunoSEQ multiplex PCR, while the TCRdb copy is restricted to in-frame clones and leaves out a portion. This listing includes around 20,000 clones. The material sequenced was blood buffy coat. These TCRs come from a woman between 18 and 75 years old with a cervical HPV16 infection that either progressed to CIN3+ or cleared (not recorded which).

With respect to this clone: The read gets to within 3 residues of the CDR3 end, and the germline J gene fills in the rest. V usage is TRBV4-1 and J usage is TRBJ1-1; D is undetermined. CDR1 and CDR2 from the germline V gene are MGHRA and YSYEKL. This CDR3 has 16 amino acids. V gave up 0 bases and J gave up 1 base, with 12 bases separating them. CDR3 protein: CASSQDWPRSNTEAFF. CDR3 DNA, as far as it was read: TGCGCCAGCAGCCAAGATTGGCCCAGGTCGAACACTGAA.

As to this clone: The read ends 3 residues early relative to the CDR3; the germline J gene fills the gap. The chain links TRBV20-1 to TRBJ2-2, with TRBD1 matching 10 bases. Germline V gene data show CDR1 as DFQATT and CDR2 as SNEGSKA (reference sequence). CDR3 size: 13 residues. CDR3 DNA, as far as it was read: TGCAGTGCTACGGGACAGGGGAATGAAAAG. Amino acid sequence: CSATGQGNEK. The whole CDR3 protein reads CSATGQGNEKLFF.

Remarks on this clone: The CDR3 is cut off 3 residues early in the read; its end comes from the germline J gene. The J gene is TRBJ2-3, the V gene TRBV2; D remains ambiguous. Germline V gene data show CDR1 as SNHLY and CDR2 as FYNNEI. The CDR3 length is 14 residues. Between the trimmed V and J ends, which lost 4 bases and 6 bases, there was a span of 14 bases. The part of the CDR3 DNA that was read is TGTGCCAGCAGTGGACGGGTTGCACGGGATACG. Residues: CASSGRVARDT. The whole CDR3 sequence is CASSGRVARDTQYF. Full variable domain (missing parts from reference TRBV2 and TRBJ2-3): EPEVTQTPSHQVTQMGQEVILRCVPISNHLYFYWYRQILGQKVEFLVSFYNNEISEKSEIFDDQFSVERPDGSNFTLKIRSTKLEDSAMYFCASSGRVARDTQYFGPGTRLTVL.

A word on this clone: The read gets to within 3 residues of the CDR3 end, and the germline J gene fills in the rest. The chain carries TRBV7-3 and TRBJ2-4; maybe TRBD2 (6 bases). The CDR3 sequence is 19 residues long. Per germline, CDR1 SGHTA and CDR2 FQGTGA. The chain's CDR3 is CASSLIPSGRRLTNYGQYF. The part of the CDR3 DNA that was read is TGTGCCAGCAGCTTAATCCCGTCAGGGAGGAGGTTAACTAACTATGGT.

A remark on this clone: The read gets to within 3 residues of the CDR3 end, and the germline J gene fills in the rest. V usage is TRBV7-9 and J usage is TRBJ1-6; D ambiguous. V was pared by 4 bases and J by 6 bases, with 10 bases between. Looked up from germline, CDR1 is SEHNR and CDR2 is FQNEAQ (reference sequence). The CDR3 runs 14 residues. CDR3 region: CASSSVERNSPLHF. The sequenced part of the CDR3 DNA is TGTGCCAGCAGCTCGGTCGAACGTAATTCACCC.

Comments on this clone: With the read ending 3 residues before the CDR3 end, the germline J gene is used to fill in that end. This chain connects TRBV19 to TRBJ2-3; 8 bases map to TRBD2. With 5 bases clipped from V and 0 bases from J, the junction kept 10 bases outside the gene matches. This CDR3 region has 17 residues. Germline CDR1 is LNHDA and CDR2 is SQIVND (reference sequence). The covered CDR3 bases are TGTGCCAGTAGTCCCACCTGGACTAGCCCTAGCACAGATACG. It codes for CASSPTWTSPSTDT. The whole CDR3 is CASSPTWTSPSTDTQYF.

Comments on this clone: The sequence runs out 3 residues before the end of the CDR3; the remainder is reconstructed from the germline J gene. The J gene is TRBJ1-6, the V gene TRBV12-5, with 10 bases matching TRBD1. The CDR3 has 14 residues. CDR1 is LGHNT and CDR2 is FRNRAP in the germline V gene. Unmatched junction bases numbered 3, after V lost 6 bases and J lost 7 bases. Here the CDR3 reads CASGKGQGNSPLHF. The CDR3 bases that were read are TGTGCTAGTGGAAAGGGACAGGGGAATTCACCC.

As for this clone: One end of the junction fails to match germline, which may point to a read error. With the read ending 3 residues before the CDR3 end, the germline J gene is used to fill in that end. The chain recombines TRBV4-2 with TRBJ2-2; 16 positions agree with TRBD2. This CDR3 contains 17 residues. Germline-derived CDR1 and CDR2 are LGHNA and YNFKEQ. The CDR3 here is CASSSGTSGGAGGELFF. CDR3 bases read: TGCGCCAGCAGCAGCGGGACTAGCGGGGGGGCAGGCGGGGAG.

This CDR3 is CSAMVLGQPQHF. Incomplete CDR3 DNA: TGCAGTGCTATGGTACTCGGGCAGCCC. This sequence joins TRBV20-1 and TRBJ1-5; no firm D call. The observed sequence ends 3 residues before the CDR3 terminus, with the missing tail filled in from the germline J gene. The V end was cut by 4 bases, the J end by 7 bases, with 11 bases between. The CDR3 consists of 12 residues. The germline V gene encodes CDR1 DFQATT and CDR2 SNEGSKA (reference sequence).

About this clone itself: The CDR3 is cut off 3 residues early in the read; its end comes from the germline J gene. This chain links TRBV11-2 with TRBJ1-3, with D unresolved. Between the trimmed V and J ends, which lost 5 bases and 2 bases, there was a span of 10 bases. The CDR3 has 14 amino acids. Germline V gives CDR1 SGHAT, CDR2 FQNNGV. CDR3 bases read: TGTGCCAGCAGCGATGACCGGGCTGGAAACACC. Amino acids: CASSDDRAGNT. The entire CDR3 protein reads CASSDDRAGNTIYF.

About this clone: The sequenced fragment ends 3 residues before the CDR3 boundary, so the rest is inferred from the germline J gene. The V gene is TRBV10-1, the J gene TRBJ1-6; D not certain. There are 11 residues in the CDR3. The germline V gene has CDR1 WNHNN and CDR2 SYGVQD (reference sequence). The covered CDR3 bases are TGCGCCAGCAGGGGCGTTTCGCCC. Translation gives CASRGVSP. The whole CDR3 reads CASRGVSPLHF.

Regarding this clone: The CDR3 end lies 3 residues beyond the end of the read and is filled in from the germline J gene. The chain links TRBV29-1 to TRBJ1-2, with unresolved D. Germline values: CDR1 SQVTM, CDR2 ANQGSEA. There are 12 residues in the CDR3. The sequenced part of the CDR3 DNA is TGCAGCGTTGAAGAGTACACAGATACC. Its protein product is CSVEEYTDT. The full CDR3 is CSVEEYTDTYTF.

Remarks on this clone: The read terminates 3 residues ahead of where the CDR3 ends, so the germline J gene completes it. The V gene is TRBV18, the J gene TRBJ1-2; D is uncertain. Germline-derived CDR1 and CDR2 are KGHSH and LQKENI. The germline V and J ends were trimmed by 3 bases and 0 bases, with 14 bases remaining between them. This CDR3 is built from 16 residues. This CDR3 is CASSPSSDPANYGYTF. CDR3 DNA (partial): TGTGCCAGCTCACCGTCGAGCGACCCAGCTAACTATGGC. The full variable domain, with the rest looked up from reference TRBV18 and TRBJ1-2, is NAGVMQNPRHLVRRRGQEARLRCSPMKGHSHVYWYRQLPEEGLKFMVYLQKENIIDESGMPKERFSAEFPKEGPSILRIQQVVRGDSAAYFCASSPSSDPANYGYTFGSGTRLTVV.

Worth noting for this clone: Coverage ceases 3 residues before the CDR3 finishes, and the germline J gene fills in the end. The chain couples TRBV30 to TRBJ1-1; D gene uncertain. Per the germline V gene, CDR1 is GTSNPN and CDR2 is SVGIG (reference sequence). The CDR3 contains 11 residues. Trimming removed 2 bases from V and 6 bases from J, with 7 bases in between. Partial CDR3 DNA: TGTGCCTGGAGTTTTGGCCCTGAA. It encodes CAWSFGPE. The CDR3 reads in full as CAWSFGPEAFF. The entire variable domain, with the rest obtained from reference TRBV30 and TRBJ1-1, is as follows: SQTIHQWPATLVQPVGSPLSLECTVEGTSNPNLYWYRQAAGRGLQLLFYSVGIGQISSEVPQNLSASRPQDRQFILSSKKLLLSDSGFYLCAWSFGPEAFFGQGTRLTVV.

CDR3 DNA, as far as it was read: TGTGCCAGCAGCTTAGACGCTAACAATGAG. It codes for CASSLDANNE. The full CDR3 protein reads CASSLDANNEQFF. The rearrangement joins TRBV7-9 to TRBJ2-1; D uncertain. The observed sequence ends 3 residues before the CDR3 terminus, with the missing tail filled in from the germline J gene. The CDR3 loop spans 13 amino acids. CDR1 and CDR2 (germline): SEHNR, FQNEAQ (reference sequence). Trimming removed 1 base from V and 5 bases from J, with 6 bases in between. Full variable domain (outside the CDR3, taken from reference TRBV7-9 and TRBJ2-1): DTGVSQNPRHKITKRGQNVTFRCDPISEHNRLYWYRQTLGQGPEFLTYFQNEAQLEKSRLLSDRFSAERPKGSFSTLEIQRTEQGDSAMYLCASSLDANNEQFFGPGTRLTVL.